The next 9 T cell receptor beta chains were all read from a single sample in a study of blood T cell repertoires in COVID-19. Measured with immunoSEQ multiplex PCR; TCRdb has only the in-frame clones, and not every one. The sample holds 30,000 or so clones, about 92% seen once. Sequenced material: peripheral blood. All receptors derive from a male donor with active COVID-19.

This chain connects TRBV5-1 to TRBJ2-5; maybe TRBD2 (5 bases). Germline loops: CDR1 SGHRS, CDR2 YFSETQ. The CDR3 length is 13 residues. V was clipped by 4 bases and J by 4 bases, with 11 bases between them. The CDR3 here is CASSPAGPETQYF. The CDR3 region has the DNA TGCGCCAGCAGCCCGGCGGGCCCAGAGACCCAGTACTTC.

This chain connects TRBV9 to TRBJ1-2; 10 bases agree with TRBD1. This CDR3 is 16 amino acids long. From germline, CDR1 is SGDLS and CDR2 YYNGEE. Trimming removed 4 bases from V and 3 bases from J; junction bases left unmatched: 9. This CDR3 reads CASSLPGQGTHYGYTF. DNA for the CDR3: TGTGCCAGCAGCCTTCCGGGACAGGGGACCCACTATGGCTACACCTTC.

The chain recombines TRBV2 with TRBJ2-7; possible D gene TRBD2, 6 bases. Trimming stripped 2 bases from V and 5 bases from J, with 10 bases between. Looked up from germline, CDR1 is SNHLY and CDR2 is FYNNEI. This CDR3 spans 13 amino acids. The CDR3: CASSELGGNEQYF. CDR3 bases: TGTGCCAGCAGTGAACTGGGAGGCAACGAGCAGTACTTC.

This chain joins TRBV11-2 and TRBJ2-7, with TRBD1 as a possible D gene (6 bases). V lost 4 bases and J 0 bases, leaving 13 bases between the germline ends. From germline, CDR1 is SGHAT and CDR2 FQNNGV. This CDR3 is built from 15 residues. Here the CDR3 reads CASSWTAQISYEQYF. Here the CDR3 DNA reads TGTGCCAGCAGCTGGACAGCCCAGATCTCCTACGAGCAGTACTTC.

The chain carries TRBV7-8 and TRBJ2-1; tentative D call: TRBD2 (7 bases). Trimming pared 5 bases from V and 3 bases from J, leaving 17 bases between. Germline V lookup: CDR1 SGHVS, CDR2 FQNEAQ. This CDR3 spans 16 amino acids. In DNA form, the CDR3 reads TGTGCCAGCAGCATTAGAGGGGGGGGCCTCTACAATGAGCAGTTCTTC. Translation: CASSIRGGGLYNEQFF.

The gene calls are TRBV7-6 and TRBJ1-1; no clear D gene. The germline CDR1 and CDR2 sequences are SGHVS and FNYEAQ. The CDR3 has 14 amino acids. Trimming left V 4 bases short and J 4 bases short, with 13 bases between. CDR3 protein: CASSSDSRGTEAFF. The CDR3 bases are TGTGCCAGCAGCTCAGACTCTAGAGGCACTGAAGCTTTCTTT.

In DNA form, the CDR3 reads TGTGCCAGCAGCGCCGAAGATGGGACAGGCGCATCACCCCTCCACTTT. Protein product: CASSAEDGTGASPLHF. The chain has TRBV9 and TRBJ1-6; 8 positions match TRBD1. Germline V gene data show CDR1 as SGDLS and CDR2 as YYNGEE. The CDR3 runs to 16 residues. The J segment lost 10 bases and the V segment lost 3 bases, leaving 12 bases of the junction unmatched.

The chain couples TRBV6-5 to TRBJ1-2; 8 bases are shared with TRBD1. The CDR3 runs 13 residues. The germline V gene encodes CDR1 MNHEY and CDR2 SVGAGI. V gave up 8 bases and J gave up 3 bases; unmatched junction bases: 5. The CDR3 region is CASGNRGDYGYTF. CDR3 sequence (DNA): TGTGCCAGCGGAAACAGGGGGGACTATGGCTACACCTTC.

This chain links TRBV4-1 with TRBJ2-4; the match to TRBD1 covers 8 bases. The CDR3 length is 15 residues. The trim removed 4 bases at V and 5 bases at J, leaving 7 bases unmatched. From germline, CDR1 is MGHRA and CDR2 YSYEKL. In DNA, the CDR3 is TGCGCCAGCAGCCGAGACAGGGGTTCCCAAAACATTCAGTACTTC. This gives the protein CASSRDRGSQNIQYF.